One and the same sample provided the 22 T cell receptor beta chains below, sequenced in a study of immune characterization of retroperitoneal liposarcoma. TCRdb re-analysed the PCR reads in MiXCR, keeping a single row per CDR3 protein. The table has some 2,800 distinct CDR3 sequences, 40% to 50% seen once. Sequencing was done on a sample of tumor tissue. Receptors were obtained from a male donor with retroperitoneal liposarcoma.

This clonotype is labeled as medium-sized. The rearrangement links TRBV6-1 to TRBJ2-1; TRBD2 matches at 10 bases. Near its end, the DNA agrees better with TRBJ2-7, so the J call may be wrong. CDR3 length equals 15 residues. CDR1 MNHNS and CDR2 SASEGT come from the germline V gene. The CDR3 is CASSESLAGAYEQYF. In DNA form, the CDR3 reads TGTGCCAGCAGTGAAAGTCTAGCGGGAGCCTACGAGCAGTACTTC.

This clonotype was seen once. This chain uses TRBV7-4 with TRBJ2-1; the D gene is possibly TRBD2 (5 bases). Per the germline V gene, CDR1 is SGHVT and CDR2 is SQSDAQ. The V and J ends lost 1 base and 10 bases respectively, with 17 bases between them. The CDR3 runs to 15 residues. The DNA for the CDR3 is TGTGCCAGCAGCTTAGTTTCCGCGGGTGGTGCGGAGCAGTTCTTC. Amino acids: CASSLVSAGGAEQFF.

This clonotype is labeled medium-sized (0.01 to 0.1%). The chain has TRBV12-3 or TRBV12-4 and TRBJ2-5; D may correspond to TRBD1 or TRBD2 (5 bases each). Gene TRBJ2-7 matches the end of the DNA better, so the J call may be wrong. CDR3 length equals 15 residues. The CDR3 reads CASRHEGSPPYEQYF. The CDR3 DNA reads TGTGCCAGCAGGCACGAGGGGTCCCCTCCCTACGAGCAGTACTTC.

The chain combines TRBV12-3 or TRBV12-4 with TRBJ2-1, with TRBD1 identical over 7 bases. The V segment lost 7 bases and the J segment 1 base; nucleotides outside the gene matches: 7. The CDR3 is 15 amino acids. The CDR3 coding sequence is TGTGCCAGCACCGTAGGGGGCAGGTCCTACAATGAGCAGTTCTTC. It specifies CASTVGGRSYNEQFF.

V usage is TRBV6-6 and J usage is TRBJ2-1; TRBD2 might be the D (5 bases). Between the trimmed V and J ends, which lost 7 bases and 5 bases, there was a span of 12 bases. CDR3 length: 13 amino acids. The germline CDR1 and CDR2 sequences are MNHNY and SVGAGI (reference sequence). The CDR3 DNA reads as TGTGCCAGCACGGAACGGGGAAACAATGAGCAGTTCTTC. Translation: CASTERGNNEQFF.

In this sample, this clonotype turned up a few times. This chain joins TRBV12-3 or TRBV12-4 and TRBJ2-1, with D possibly being TRBD1 or TRBD2 (5 bases each). The DNA matches TRBJ2-5 better at its end, which makes the J call doubtful. The CDR3 has 16 residues. The CDR3: CASSLPTGPGGETQYF. In DNA form, the CDR3 reads TGTGCCAGCAGTCTCCCGACGGGACCCGGTGGAGAGACCCAGTACTTC.

The V and J genes are TRBV7-6 and TRBJ2-1; D not resolved. The end of the DNA is better explained by TRBJ2-7, so the J call may be wrong. The germline CDR1 and CDR2 sequences are SGHVS and FNYEAQ. CDR3 length equals 16 residues. CDR3 DNA sequence: TGTGCCAGCAGCTTAGTCCTTTCTAGGGCCAACTATGAGCAGTACTTC. It codes for CASSLVLSRANYEQYF.

The chain uses TRBV12-3 or TRBV12-4 and TRBJ2-1, with TRBD1 as a possible D gene (6 bases). The end of the DNA fits TRBJ2-7 better, so the J call may be wrong. The CDR3 sequence is 15 residues long. The CDR3 coding sequence is TGTGCCAGCAGTTTAGCGGGGGCAAGAGGCTACGAGCAGTACTTC. Amino acids: CASSLAGARGYEQYF.

The rearrangement uses TRBV11-3 and TRBJ2-5, with 7 bases fitting TRBD2. CDR1 SGHNT and CDR2 YENEEA come from the germline V gene. V was clipped by 5 bases and J by 1 base; unmatched bases: 10. This CDR3 comprises 16 residues. CDR3 amino acids: CASSPGRTQRQETQYF. DNA for the CDR3: TGTGCCAGCAGCCCCGGGAGGACCCAACGCCAAGAGACCCAGTACTTC.

Regarding this clonotype: Germline and junction disagree at one end, which may indicate a read error. The rearrangement uses TRBV5-3 and TRBJ1-1; unclear D gene. TRBV5-3 is identified as an open reading frame with a role that is uncertain. CDR3 length: 13 amino acids. CDR3 nucleotide sequence: TGTGCCAGCAGCTTTTCAGAGAACACTGAAGCTTTCTTT. It translates to CASSFSENTEAFF.

This chain links TRBV12-3 or TRBV12-4 with TRBJ2-1; D gene unclear. The CDR3 is made up of 13 amino acids. V was clipped by 1 base and J by 13 bases, with 14 bases between them. CDR3 coding DNA: TGTGCCAGCAGTTTAGAAGTTCCGGAGACCCAGTTCTTC. Translated, it gives CASSLEVPETQFF.

A few counts support this clonotype. A single base separates this from a much larger clone, so it may be a read error. The genes are TRBV7-6 and TRBJ2-3; no reliable D call. The CDR3 runs to 15 residues. Germline loops: CDR1 SGHVS, CDR2 FNYEAQ. The CDR3 DNA reads TGTGCCAACAGCCCCGGTGGGCCGGCTAGAGATACGCAGTATTTT. Protein product: CANSPGGPARDTQYF.

This clonotype is categorized as medium-sized. This rearrangement joins TRBV6-1 to TRBJ2-1; D unresolved. CDR3 size: 12 residues. V lost 2 bases and J 14 bases, leaving 13 bases between the germline ends. The germline CDR1 and CDR2 sequences are MNHNS and SASEGT. This CDR3 reads CASSEITAWEFF. In DNA, the CDR3 is TGTGCCAGCAGTGAAATAACCGCATGGGAGTTCTTC.

This rearrangement joins TRBV7-8 to TRBJ2-2, with 9 bases identical to TRBD1. V lost 5 bases, J lost 7 bases, and 5 bases stayed unmatched. The CDR3 loop spans 14 amino acids. Germline CDR1 SGHVS, CDR2 FQNEAQ. The CDR3 here is CASSPRQGDGELFF. CDR3 in DNA: TGTGCCAGCAGCCCGCGACAGGGGGACGGGGAGCTGTTTTTT.

The J gene is TRBJ2-2, the V gene TRBV6-6; D is undetermined. Per germline, CDR1 MNHNY and CDR2 SVGAGI (reference sequence). The CDR3 is made up of 16 amino acids. V was trimmed by 5 bases and J by 0 bases, leaving 13 bases between them. CDR3 in DNA: TGTGCCAGCAGTACCTCCCGTATTGCGAACACCGGGGAGCTGTTTTTT. As protein: CASSTSRIANTGELFF.

By share, this clonotype counts as medium-sized (0.01 to 0.1%). The chain couples TRBV7-2 to TRBJ2-3, with D possibly matching TRBD2 (5 bases). The CDR3 totals 15 residues. Deletions cut 5 bases from V and 0 bases from J, with 12 bases between. Germline V CDR1 and CDR2: SGHTA, FQGNSA. The CDR3 loop reads CASSPDYTSTDTQYF. DNA of the CDR3: TGTGCCAGCAGCCCTGACTACACTAGCACAGATACGCAGTATTTT.

In its sample, this clonotype is large (0.1 to 1%). V and J are TRBV23-1 and TRBJ2-1, with TRBD1 matching 8 bases. Judging by the DNA end, TRBJ2-7 fits better; the J call may be wrong. TRBV23-1 is designated an ORF whose function remains uncertain. This CDR3 has 16 amino acids. The CDR3 DNA reads as TGCGCCAGCAGTCAAACCGCCGGCAGGGGGCAGTACGAGCAGTACTTC. It codes for CASSQTAGRGQYEQYF.

V gene TRBV7-2 combines with J gene TRBJ2-1, with TRBD1 matching over 11 bases. The J call may be incorrect, as the DNA end agrees better with TRBJ2-7. The V gene's germline CDR1 is SGHTA and CDR2 FQGNSA. There are 14 residues in the CDR3. In DNA form, the CDR3 reads TGTGCCAGCAGCTTAGGGACAGGGGGCAATGAGCAGTACTTC. Translated: CASSLGTGGNEQYF.

The rearrangement joins TRBV11-3 to TRBJ2-1; 10 bases are shared with TRBD1. Losses at the gene ends were 6 bases for V and 9 bases for J; bases not matched to a gene: 8. The CDR3 length is 14 residues. Looked up from germline, CDR1 is SGHNT and CDR2 is YENEEA. DNA of the CDR3: TGTGCCAGCAGTCACCGGACAGGGGGAGGTGAGCAGTTCTTC. Translating gives CASSHRTGGGEQFF.

The V and J genes are TRBV12-3 or TRBV12-4 and TRBJ2-1; D unclear. The J call may be wrong; the DNA end is better matched by TRBJ2-7. CDR3 size: 12 residues. The CDR3 here is CASSPLENEQYF. The CDR3 bases are TGTGCCAGCAGCCCCCTCGAGAACGAGCAGTACTTC.

The chain combines TRBV3-1 with TRBJ2-5; D might be TRBD2 (6 bases). Germline CDR1 LGHDT, CDR2 YNNKEL (reference sequence). Trimming removed 4 bases at V and 9 bases at J, with 12 bases between. The CDR3 extends over 12 amino acids. The CDR3 DNA follows: TGTGCCAGCAGCCGGGACTCGTGGGCCCAGTACTTC. It is translated as CASSRDSWAQYF.

The V call is TRBV6-6, the J call TRBJ1-4; D is unclear. CDR1 MNHNY and CDR2 SVGAGI come from the germline V gene (reference sequence). Trimming removed 2 bases at V and 0 bases at J, with 7 bases between. The CDR3 contains 15 residues. CDR3 protein: CASSYTASTNEKLFF. The CDR3 bases are TGTGCCAGCAGTTACACAGCTTCAACTAATGAAAAACTGTTTTTT.